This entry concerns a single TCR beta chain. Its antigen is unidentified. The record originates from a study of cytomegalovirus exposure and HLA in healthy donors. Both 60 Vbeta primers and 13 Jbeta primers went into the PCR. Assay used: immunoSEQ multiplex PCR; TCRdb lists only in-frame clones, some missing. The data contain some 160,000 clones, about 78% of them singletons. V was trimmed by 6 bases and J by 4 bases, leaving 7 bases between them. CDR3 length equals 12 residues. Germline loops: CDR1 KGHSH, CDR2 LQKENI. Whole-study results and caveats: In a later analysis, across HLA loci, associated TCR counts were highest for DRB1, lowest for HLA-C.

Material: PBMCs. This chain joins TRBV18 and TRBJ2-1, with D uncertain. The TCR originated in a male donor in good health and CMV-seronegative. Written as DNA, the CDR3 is TGTGCCAGCTCCGGGTCTTACAATGAGCAGTTCTTC. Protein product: CASSGSYNEQFF.